The rows below give T cell receptor beta chains drawn from one sample of a study of response to subunit inactivated influenza vaccine. MiXCR was run by TCRdb on the RT-PCR reads, yielding one entry per CDR3 protein. This table holds approximately 530,000 distinct CDR3 sequences, 6% to 9% found once. The starting material was PBMCs from blood, obtained less than 30 months after vaccination. Every receptor here comes from a man aged 50 to 69 who received an inactivated influenza vaccine. Each CDR3 is given with its conserved first and last residue. A D gene is named only where the DNA matches it firmly. Some rows have no size entry. The others give once, few or many, or a class for an expanded clone.

abundance: few
j_gene: TRBJ1-3
v_gene: TRBV9
d_gene: .
CDR3nt: TGTGCCAGCAGCGTTCAATCGGGCTCTGGAAACACCATATATTTT
CDR3aa: CASSVQSGSGNTIYF

abundance: few
j_gene: TRBJ1-1
v_gene: TRBV6-1
d_gene: .
CDR3nt: TGTGCCAGCAGAGCTTGGGGGAACACTGAAGCTTTCTTT
CDR3aa: CASRAWGNTEAFF

abundance: .
j_gene: TRBJ2-1
v_gene: TRBV15
d_gene: TRBD2
CDR3nt: TGTGCCACCGAACTAGCGGGAGGTTCCAATGAGCAGTTCTTC
CDR3aa: CATELAGGSNEQFF

abundance: many
j_gene: TRBJ2-3
v_gene: TRBV5-4
d_gene: TRBD1
CDR3nt: TGTGCCAGCAGCCGGGGACAGGGTGTAGATACGCAGTATTTT
CDR3aa: CASSRGQGVDTQYF

abundance: .
j_gene: TRBJ1-5
v_gene: TRBV18
d_gene: .
CDR3nt: TGTGCCAGCTCTCCAAGCACAGGTAACAATCAGCCCCAGCATTTT
CDR3aa: CASSPSTGNNQPQHF

abundance: many
j_gene: TRBJ2-1
v_gene: TRBV11-1
d_gene: TRBD1
CDR3nt: TGTGCCAGCAGCCCCGGGACAGGGAGCGATGAGCAGTTCTTC
CDR3aa: CASSPGTGSDEQFF

abundance: few
j_gene: TRBJ2-7
v_gene: TRBV5-1
d_gene: TRBD1
CDR3nt: TGCGCCAGCAGCTTGGATCCAGGGGGTTACGAGCAGTACTTC
CDR3aa: CASSLDPGGYEQYF

abundance: many
j_gene: TRBJ2-2
v_gene: TRBV5-1
d_gene: .
CDR3nt: TGCGCCAGCAGCGCGTACCCCCGGGACCGAACCGGGGAGCTGTTTTTT
CDR3aa: CASSAYPRDRTGELFF

abundance: few
j_gene: TRBJ2-7
v_gene: TRBV6-1
d_gene: .
CDR3nt: TGTGCCAGCAGTCCCCTATCAGGGGGTGGGGGGGAGCAGTACTTC
CDR3aa: CASSPLSGGGGEQYF

abundance: .
j_gene: TRBJ2-2
v_gene: TRBV3-1
d_gene: .
CDR3nt: TGTGCCAGCAGCCCGTTCGTGGCCGGGGAGCTGTTTTTT
CDR3aa: CASSPFVAGELFF

abundance: .
j_gene: TRBJ2-5
v_gene: TRBV12-3/TRBV12-4
d_gene: .
CDR3nt: TGTGCCAGCAGTTTCGCAAACACGGAGACCCAGTACTTC
CDR3aa: CASSFANTETQYF

abundance: .
j_gene: TRBJ2-3
v_gene: TRBV7-9
d_gene: TRBD1
CDR3nt: TGTGCCAGCAGGCCCGGGACAGGGTTGTATACGCAGTATTTT
CDR3aa: CASRPGTGLYTQYF

abundance: few
j_gene: TRBJ2-7
v_gene: TRBV7-2
d_gene: TRBD1
CDR3nt: TGTGCCAGCAGCCCGGGACAGCGCTCCTACGAGCAGTACTTC
CDR3aa: CASSPGQRSYEQYF

abundance: few
j_gene: TRBJ2-5
v_gene: TRBV29-1
d_gene: .
CDR3nt: TGCAGCGTTGTCCCTGTCGAGACCCAGTACTTC
CDR3aa: CSVVPVETQYF

abundance: many
j_gene: TRBJ2-7
v_gene: TRBV7-8
d_gene: TRBD1
CDR3nt: TGTGCCAGCAGAGGAACAGGGGAATACGAGCAGTACTTC
CDR3aa: CASRGTGEYEQYF

abundance: many
j_gene: TRBJ1-5
v_gene: TRBV7-8
d_gene: .
CDR3nt: TGTGCCAGCAGTTTGGGGGCGAATCAGCCCCAGCATTTT
CDR3aa: CASSLGANQPQHF

abundance: many
j_gene: TRBJ2-5
v_gene: TRBV6-2/TRBV6-3
d_gene: TRBD2
CDR3nt: TGTGCCAGCAGTTACATGGCGGGGGAGACCCAAGAGACCCAGTACTTC
CDR3aa: CASSYMAGETQETQYF

abundance: .
j_gene: TRBJ1-6
v_gene: TRBV3-1
d_gene: .
CDR3nt: TGTGCCAGCAGCCAAGGACAGGTTAATTCACCCCTCCACTTT
CDR3aa: CASSQGQVNSPLHF

abundance: few
j_gene: TRBJ1-5
v_gene: TRBV4-2
d_gene: .
CDR3nt: TGTGCCAGCAGCCAAGCTCCGGGGAATCAGCCCCAGCATTTT
CDR3aa: CASSQAPGNQPQHF

abundance: .
j_gene: TRBJ2-7
v_gene: TRBV15
d_gene: TRBD1
CDR3nt: TGTGCCACCTCGGACAGGACCTCCTACGAGCAGTACTTC
CDR3aa: CATSDRTSYEQYF

abundance: few
j_gene: TRBJ1-3
v_gene: TRBV18
d_gene: .
CDR3nt: TGTGCCAGCTCACCAGCCCCTCAGGGGCTAGGAGGAAACACCATATATTTT
CDR3aa: CASSPAPQGLGGNTIYF

abundance: few
j_gene: TRBJ2-5
v_gene: TRBV9
d_gene: .
CDR3nt: TGTGCCAGCAGCGTAGGTCTAGCTGGTGGAGAGACCCAGTACTTC
CDR3aa: CASSVGLAGGETQYF

abundance: .
j_gene: TRBJ2-5
v_gene: TRBV10-3
d_gene: TRBD2
CDR3nt: TGTGCCGTCAAGAATGTAGCGGGACCTGCGGAGACCCAGTACTTC
CDR3aa: CAVKNVAGPAETQYF

abundance: few
j_gene: TRBJ2-2
v_gene: TRBV20-1
d_gene: .
CDR3nt: TGCAGTGCCTACCTACCAGGCGCGAACACCGGGGAGCTGTTTTTT
CDR3aa: CSAYLPGANTGELFF

abundance: .
j_gene: TRBJ2-1
v_gene: TRBV5-1
d_gene: .
CDR3nt: TGCGCCAGCAGCTTGGCGCGGGCCAGGTGGCCAGACTCCTACAATGAGCAGTTCTTC
CDR3aa: CASSLARARWPDSYNEQFF

abundance: many
j_gene: TRBJ2-1
v_gene: TRBV24-1
d_gene: TRBD1
CDR3nt: TGTGCCACCAGTGATTTGAAGGGGGCTGCCTACAATGAGCAGTTCTTC
CDR3aa: CATSDLKGAAYNEQFF

abundance: few
j_gene: TRBJ2-6
v_gene: TRBV5-1
d_gene: .
CDR3nt: TGCGCCAGCAGCTTGGACGGGGCCAACGTCCTGACTTTC
CDR3aa: CASSLDGANVLTF

abundance: many
j_gene: TRBJ2-5
v_gene: TRBV4-2
d_gene: .
CDR3nt: TGTGCCAGCAGCCAAGACTTGCAGGGGGAGACCCAGTACTTC
CDR3aa: CASSQDLQGETQYF

abundance: many
j_gene: TRBJ1-5
v_gene: TRBV12-3/TRBV12-4
d_gene: .
CDR3nt: TGTGCCAGCAGTGGGCTGACAGGAGACAAGGATCAGCCCCAGCATTTT
CDR3aa: CASSGLTGDKDQPQHF

abundance: .
j_gene: TRBJ2-7
v_gene: TRBV6-1
d_gene: TRBD2
CDR3nt: TGTGCCAGCACCCACTGGGGACGAGCGGGACCTCGCGAGCAGTACTTC
CDR3aa: CASTHWGRAGPREQYF

abundance: many
j_gene: TRBJ1-1
v_gene: TRBV7-2
d_gene: TRBD1
CDR3nt: TGTGCCAGCAGCCTACCGTCAGGGGGCCGCCTACTGTCCACTGAAGCTTTCTTT
CDR3aa: CASSLPSGGRLLSTEAFF

abundance: .
j_gene: TRBJ2-1
v_gene: TRBV6-5
d_gene: .
CDR3nt: TGTGCCAGCAGTTACAGGGGGTTCTACAATGAGCAGTTCTTC
CDR3aa: CASSYRGFYNEQFF

abundance: .
j_gene: TRBJ2-7
v_gene: TRBV6-5
d_gene: .
CDR3nt: TGTGCCAGCAGTTACCGCCCAGGTTTCTACGAGCAGTACTTC
CDR3aa: CASSYRPGFYEQYF

abundance: few
j_gene: TRBJ2-1
v_gene: TRBV9
d_gene: .
CDR3nt: TGTGCCAGCAGCGTAGAGATCCAGACATGGGGCAATGAGCAGTTCTTC
CDR3aa: CASSVEIQTWGNEQFF

abundance: many
j_gene: TRBJ2-2
v_gene: TRBV9
d_gene: .
CDR3nt: TGTGCCAGCAGCGTAGGGTCCGGGGAGCTGTTTTTT
CDR3aa: CASSVGSGELFF

abundance: many
j_gene: TRBJ2-7
v_gene: TRBV3-1
d_gene: .
CDR3nt: TGTGCCAGCAGCCAAGGTCTCTCGAGGGTCCTTGACGAGCAGTACTTC
CDR3aa: CASSQGLSRVLDEQYF

abundance: many
j_gene: TRBJ2-1
v_gene: TRBV4-2
d_gene: TRBD2
CDR3nt: TGTGCCAGCAGCCCCTCTGCGGGAGGTGGGTACAATGAGCAGTTCTTC
CDR3aa: CASSPSAGGGYNEQFF

abundance: .
j_gene: TRBJ2-5
v_gene: TRBV3-1
d_gene: .
CDR3nt: TGTGCCAGCAGCCAAGACCAGGGTGGGATGGGGACCCAGTACTTC
CDR3aa: CASSQDQGGMGTQYF

abundance: .
j_gene: TRBJ1-3
v_gene: TRBV9
d_gene: .
CDR3nt: TGTGCCAGCAGCGTAGGTGGAAACACCATATATTTT
CDR3aa: CASSVGGNTIYF

abundance: many
j_gene: TRBJ1-1
v_gene: TRBV4-3
d_gene: .
CDR3nt: TGCGCCAGCAGCCAGCAGAGTACGAACACTGAAGCTTTCTTT
CDR3aa: CASSQQSTNTEAFF

abundance: .
j_gene: TRBJ2-5
v_gene: TRBV7-6
d_gene: .
CDR3nt: TGTGCCAGCAGCTTAGCCATTTCGGAGACCCAGTACTTC
CDR3aa: CASSLAISETQYF

abundance: .
j_gene: TRBJ2-5
v_gene: TRBV29-1
d_gene: .
CDR3nt: TGCAGCGTTGAACTCCGATTAAAAGAGACCCAGTACTTC
CDR3aa: CSVELRLKETQYF

abundance: many
j_gene: TRBJ1-1
v_gene: TRBV6-5
d_gene: TRBD1
CDR3nt: TGTGCCAGCAGTAACAGAGGGGGCGCGCCTGAAGCTTTCTTT
CDR3aa: CASSNRGGAPEAFF

abundance: .
j_gene: TRBJ1-5
v_gene: TRBV27
d_gene: .
CDR3nt: TGTGCCAGCAGTTTAAGAGCTGGGCCCCAGCATTTT
CDR3aa: CASSLRAGPQHF